This TCR beta chain was recorded in a study of blood T cell repertoires in COVID-19. Whole-study context: Researchers got acute and convalescent COVID-19 samples from the United States, Italy and Spain. The cDNA or gDNA used as material had been derived from T cells, B-cell-depleted T cells, or PBMCs.

Per the study methods: By means of reference gene primer amplification, nucleated cell counts were estimated. Data came from immunoSEQ multiplex PCR; TCRdb stores just in-frame clones and leaves some out. That table gives V, J and clone size, and the DNA gave D and trimming. Of 60,000 or so clones in the sample, almost 85% are singletons; the top ten hold less than 4.5%. CDR1 and CDR2 (germline): SGHDT, YYEEEE. Deletions cut 0 bases from V and 3 bases from J, with 22 bases between. CDR3 length equals 18 residues. The genes are TRBV5-6 and TRBJ2-7; tentatively, D is TRBD1 (6 bases). What was sequenced was peripheral blood. This receptor was obtained from a man aged 60 to 75 with acute or convalescent COVID-19. For the CDR3, the DNA is TGTGCCAGCAGCTTGGTAGGCCGCAGGGGTTCCCCAGACTACGAGCAGTACTTC. Translated: CASSLVGRRGSPDYEQYF. Complete variable domain (other parts from reference TRBV5-6 and TRBJ2-7): DAGVTQSPTHLIKTRGQQVTLRCSPKSGHDTVSWYQQALGQGPQFIFQYYEEEERQRGNFPDRFSGHQFPNYSSELNVNALLLGDSALYLCASSLVGRRGSPDYEQYFGPGTRLTVT.